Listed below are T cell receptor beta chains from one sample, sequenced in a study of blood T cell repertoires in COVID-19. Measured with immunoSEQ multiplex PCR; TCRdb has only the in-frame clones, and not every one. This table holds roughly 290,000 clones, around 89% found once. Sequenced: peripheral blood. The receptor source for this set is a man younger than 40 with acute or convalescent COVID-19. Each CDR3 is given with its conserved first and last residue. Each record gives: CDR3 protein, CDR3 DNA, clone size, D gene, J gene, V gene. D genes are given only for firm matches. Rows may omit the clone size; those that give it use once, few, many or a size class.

cdr3_aa: CASGLGDRGYIQYF
cdr3_nt: TGTGCTAGTGGTTTGGGGGACAGGGGATACATTCAGTACTTC
clone_size: -
d_call: TRBD1
j_call: TRBJ2-4
v_call: TRBV12-5

cdr3_aa: CASSRTQETQYF
cdr3_nt: TGTGCCAGCAGCCGAACACAAGAGACCCAGTACTTC
clone_size: -
d_call: -
j_call: TRBJ2-5
v_call: TRBV3-1/TRBV3-2

cdr3_aa: CASSPPGTSGALIYEQYF
cdr3_nt: TGTGCCAGCAGCCCCCCCGGGACTAGCGGGGCACTAATCTACGAGCAGTACTTC
clone_size: -
d_call: TRBD2
j_call: TRBJ2-7
v_call: TRBV7-9

cdr3_aa: CASSLADSSEQYF
cdr3_nt: TGTGCCAGCAGCTTAGCTGACAGCAGCGAGCAGTACTTC
clone_size: -
d_call: -
j_call: TRBJ2-7
v_call: TRBV7-8

cdr3_aa: CASSSGEGEAFF
cdr3_nt: TGTGCCAGCAGCTCCGGAGAGGGCGAAGCTTTCTTT
clone_size: once
d_call: -
j_call: TRBJ1-1
v_call: TRBV11-3

cdr3_aa: CASSKTGEHQPQHF
cdr3_nt: TGTGCCAGCTCTAAGACAGGGGAGCATCAGCCCCAGCATTTT
clone_size: -
d_call: TRBD1
j_call: TRBJ1-5
v_call: TRBV19

cdr3_aa: CASSLKEGFNQPQHF
cdr3_nt: TGTGCCAGCAGCTTAAAGGAGGGGTTCAATCAGCCCCAGCATTTT
clone_size: once
d_call: -
j_call: TRBJ1-5
v_call: TRBV7-8

cdr3_aa: CASRVQDSHYSPLHF
cdr3_nt: TGTGCCAGCAGGGTACAGGACAGCCATTATTCACCCCTCCACTTT
clone_size: -
d_call: -
j_call: TRBJ1-6
v_call: TRBV6-5

cdr3_aa: CASSPNDLAVYEQYF
cdr3_nt: TGCGCCAGCAGCCCCAACGATCTAGCGGTTTACGAGCAGTACTTC
clone_size: few
d_call: TRBD2
j_call: TRBJ2-7
v_call: TRBV5-1

cdr3_aa: CASRIAGAEWPTGELFF
cdr3_nt: TGTGCCAGCAGGATAGCGGGGGCGGAGTGGCCCACCGGGGAGCTGTTTTTT
clone_size: -
d_call: TRBD2
j_call: TRBJ2-2
v_call: TRBV25-1

cdr3_aa: CAWTRGGHGYTF
cdr3_nt: TGTGCCTGGACCAGGGGTGGACATGGCTACACCTTC
clone_size: -
d_call: -
j_call: TRBJ1-2
v_call: TRBV30

cdr3_aa: CASSFGQPVSYTF
cdr3_nt: TGTGCCAGCAGTTTTGGGCAGCCCGTGAGCTACACCTTC
clone_size: few
d_call: -
j_call: TRBJ1-2
v_call: TRBV28

cdr3_aa: CASSLTAGASYEQYF
cdr3_nt: TGTGCCAGCAGCCTAACAGCGGGGGCCTCTTACGAGCAGTACTTC
clone_size: few
d_call: TRBD2
j_call: TRBJ2-7
v_call: TRBV3-1/TRBV3-2

cdr3_aa: CASRAGQNYGYTF
cdr3_nt: TGTGCCAGCAGGGCTGGACAGAACTATGGCTACACCTTC
clone_size: -
d_call: -
j_call: TRBJ1-2
v_call: TRBV12-3/TRBV12-4

cdr3_aa: CASGQINQPQHF
cdr3_nt: TGTGCCAGCGGGCAGATCAATCAGCCCCAGCATTTT
clone_size: -
d_call: -
j_call: TRBJ1-5
v_call: TRBV6-5

cdr3_aa: CASSSGIGETQYF
cdr3_nt: TGTGCCAGTAGCTCCGGGATAGGGGAGACCCAGTACTTC
clone_size: few
d_call: -
j_call: TRBJ2-5
v_call: TRBV19

cdr3_aa: CASMMTGTHEQYF
cdr3_nt: TGTGCCAGCATGATGACAGGTACCCACGAGCAGTACTTC
clone_size: -
d_call: -
j_call: TRBJ2-7
v_call: TRBV6-6

cdr3_aa: CAPTGGYTF
cdr3_nt: TGTGCTCCTACAGGGGGCTACACCTTC
clone_size: -
d_call: -
j_call: TRBJ1-2
v_call: TRBV7-7

cdr3_aa: CASSLVVRGSSYNEQFF
cdr3_nt: TGTGCCAGCAGCTTGGTTGTCCGCGGGAGCTCCTACAATGAGCAGTTCTTC
clone_size: -
d_call: TRBD2
j_call: TRBJ2-1
v_call: TRBV5-7

cdr3_aa: CASSMYSVNTEAFF
cdr3_nt: TGTGCCAGTAGTATGTACAGTGTGAACACTGAAGCTTTCTTT
clone_size: few
d_call: -
j_call: TRBJ1-1
v_call: TRBV19

cdr3_aa: CASSAAGDSGNTIYF
cdr3_nt: TGTGCCAGCAGCGCCGCCGGGGACTCTGGAAACACCATATATTTT
clone_size: few
d_call: -
j_call: TRBJ1-3
v_call: TRBV9

cdr3_aa: CASNENEQFF
cdr3_nt: TGTGCCAGCAACGAGAATGAGCAGTTCTTC
clone_size: -
d_call: -
j_call: TRBJ2-1
v_call: TRBV6-5